The 10 T cell receptor beta chains given below trace back to one sample, sequenced in a study of blood T cell repertoires in COVID-19. This table comes from immunoSEQ multiplex PCR, and its TCRdb copy is limited to in-frame clones, with some not included. The table records about 350,000 clones, approximately 87% of them present only once. Input material: peripheral blood. These receptors were collected from a woman in her forties or fifties with COVID-19, enrolled during active disease.

Concerning this clone: In the same sample, other DNA sequences code for this CDR3. The J gene is TRBJ1-1, the V gene TRBV7-9; D is unresolved. There are 14 residues in the CDR3. With 1 base removed from V and 1 base from J, the gap between germline ends came to 7 bases. From germline, CDR1 is SEHNR and CDR2 FQNEAQ (reference sequence). The CDR3 DNA reads as TGTGCCAGCAGCTTAGGGCGGTCGAACACTGAAGCTTTCTTT. Amino acid sequence: CASSLGRSNTEAFF.

The genes are TRBV5-1 and TRBJ2-3, with D hard to call. The V end lost 5 bases, the J end lost 1 base, and 14 bases lay between the germline ends. Germline V gives CDR1 SGHRS, CDR2 YFSETQ. This CDR3 spans 15 amino acids. The CDR3 region has the DNA TGCGCCAGCAGTGACGGCGGTACGGGCACAGATACGCAGTATTTT. It encodes CASSDGGTGTDTQYF. Full variable domain (outside the CDR3, taken from reference TRBV5-1 and TRBJ2-3): KAGVTQTPRYLIKTRGQQVTLSCSPISGHRSVSWYQQTPGQGLQFLFEYFSETQRNKGNFPGRFSGRQFSNSRSEMNVSTLELGDSALYLCASSDGGTGTDTQYFGPGTRLTVL.

The chain is built from TRBV5-1 and TRBJ2-7, with TRBD2 identical over 12 bases. CDR3 length: 16 amino acids. V dropped 4 bases and J dropped 5; count of bases not matched to a gene: 10. The germline V gene encodes CDR1 SGHRS and CDR2 YFSETQ. The CDR3 sequence: CASSPTASGRAHEQYF. The CDR3 DNA follows: TGCGCCAGCAGCCCAACCGCTAGCGGGAGGGCCCACGAGCAGTACTTC.

J is TRBJ1-3 and V is TRBV7-2; tentative D call: TRBD1 (6 bases). V lost 7 bases to trimming and J lost 4 bases, with 14 bases between them. The CDR3 is 14 residues long. Germline V gives CDR1 SGHTA, CDR2 FQGNSA. CDR3 bases: TGTGCCAGCACCCCACAGGGAACGGGAAACACCATATATTTT. This sequence encodes CASTPQGTGNTIYF.

The rearrangement joins TRBV3-1 (or the pseudogene TRBV3-2) to TRBJ1-3; 7 bases line up with TRBD1. The CDR3 totals 20 residues. Germline V gene sequence: CDR1 LGHDT, CDR2 YNNKEL (reference sequence). The J segment lost 0 bases and the V segment lost 3 bases, leaving 17 bases of the junction unmatched. CDR3 loop: CASSHPKGGRLGLSGNTIYF. CDR3 nucleotides: TGTGCCAGCAGCCACCCTAAAGGGGGCCGTCTGGGTCTCTCTGGAAACACCATATATTTT.

The rearrangement links TRBV6-5 to TRBJ1-4; D uncertain. Germline V CDR1 and CDR2: MNHEY, SVGAGI. CDR3 size: 12 residues. Deletions cut 7 bases from V and 5 bases from J, with 8 bases between. As DNA, the CDR3 is TGTGCCAGCAAGGCAGGAAATGAAAAACTGTTTTTT. Translation: CASKAGNEKLFF.

The chain employs TRBV5-8 and TRBJ1-3; D ambiguous. Trimming removed 0 bases from V and 0 bases from J, with 10 bases in between. Germline V lookup: CDR1 SGHTS, CDR2 YDEGEE. The CDR3 consists of 16 residues. As DNA, the CDR3 is TGTGCCAGCAGCTTGGAGAGCTTGATCTCTGGAAACACCATATATTTT. This gives the protein CASSLESLISGNTIYF.

V is TRBV19 and J is TRBJ1-5, with D possibly TRBD1 on 5 matching bases. V dropped 8 bases and J dropped 7 bases, with 21 bases sitting between them. Per the germline V gene, CDR1 is LNHDA and CDR2 is SQIVND (reference sequence). The length of the CDR3 is 15 residues. CDR3 DNA: TGTGCCAGTCAAGCGGGACTCCAGACGAGGCAGCCCCAGCATTTT. This encodes CASQAGLQTRQPQHF.

This chain joins TRBV4-1 and TRBJ1-2; 9 bases align to TRBD1. This CDR3 region has 17 residues. The trim removed 3 bases at V and 5 bases at J, leaving 13 bases unmatched. The germline V gene has CDR1 MGHRA and CDR2 YSYEKL. Here the CDR3 DNA reads TGCGCCAGCAGCCAGAGAGACAGGGGGAACCTTGGGTATGGCTACACCTTC. Its translation is CASSQRDRGNLGYGYTF.

This clone was observed once. The chain links TRBV19 to TRBJ1-1; 8 bases map to TRBD1. The CDR3 sequence is 14 residues long. Germline CDR1 LNHDA, CDR2 SQIVND (reference sequence). V lost 7 bases and J lost 2; bases outside the gene matches: 6. The CDR3, as DNA: TGTGCCAGTACAGGGGGCGCGGGAAACACTGAAGCTTTCTTT. Amino acid sequence: CASTGGAGNTEAFF.